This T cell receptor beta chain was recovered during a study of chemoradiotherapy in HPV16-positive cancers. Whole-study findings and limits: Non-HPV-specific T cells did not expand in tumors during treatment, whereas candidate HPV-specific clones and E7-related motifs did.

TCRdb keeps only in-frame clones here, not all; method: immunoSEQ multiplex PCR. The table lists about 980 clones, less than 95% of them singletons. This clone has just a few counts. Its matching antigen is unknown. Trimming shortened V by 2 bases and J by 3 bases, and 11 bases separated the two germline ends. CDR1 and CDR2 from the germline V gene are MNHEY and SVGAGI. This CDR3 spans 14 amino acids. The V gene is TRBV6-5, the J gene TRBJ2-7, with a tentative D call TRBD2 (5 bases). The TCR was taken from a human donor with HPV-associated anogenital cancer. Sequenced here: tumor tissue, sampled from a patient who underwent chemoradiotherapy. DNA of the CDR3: TGTGCCAGCAGTTACGGTGGAGGTGGCTACGAGCAGTACTTC. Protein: CASSYGGGGYEQYF.